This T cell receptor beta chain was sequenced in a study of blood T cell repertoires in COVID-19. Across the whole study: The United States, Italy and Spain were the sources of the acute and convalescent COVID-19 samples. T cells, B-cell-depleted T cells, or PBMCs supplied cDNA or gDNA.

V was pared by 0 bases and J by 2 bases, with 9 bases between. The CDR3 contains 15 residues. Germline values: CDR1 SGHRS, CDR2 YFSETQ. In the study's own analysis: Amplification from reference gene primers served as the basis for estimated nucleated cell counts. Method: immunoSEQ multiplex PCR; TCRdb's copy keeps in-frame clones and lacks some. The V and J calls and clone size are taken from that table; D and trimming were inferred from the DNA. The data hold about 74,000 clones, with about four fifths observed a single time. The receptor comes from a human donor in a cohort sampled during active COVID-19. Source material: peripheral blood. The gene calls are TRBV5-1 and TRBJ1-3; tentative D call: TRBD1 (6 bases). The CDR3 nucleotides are TGCGCCAGCAGCTTGGGGACAGTTCCTGGAAACACCATATATTTT. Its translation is CASSLGTVPGNTIYF. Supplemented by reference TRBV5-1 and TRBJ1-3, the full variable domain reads KAGVTQTPRYLIKTRGQQVTLSCSPISGHRSVSWYQQTPGQGLQFLFEYFSETQRNKGNFPGRFSGRQFSNSRSEMNVSTLELGDSALYLCASSLGTVPGNTIYFGEGSWLTVV.